This TCR beta chain was retrieved from a study of T cell changes during pregnancy in multiple sclerosis. Sequencing used immunoSEQ multiplex PCR; TCRdb keeps in-frame clones, though not all of them. The sample comprises around 50,000 clones, about 91% of which are singletons, and about 1% rests with the top ten. Germline-derived CDR1 and CDR2 are MDHEN and SYDVKM. V was pared by 11 bases and J by 4 bases, with 7 bases of the junction left unmatched. The CDR3 is made up of 13 amino acids. This chain uses TRBV28 with TRBJ2-1; TRBD2 matches 8 bases. Specimen: peripheral blood, collected after pregnancy. The clonotype originates from a female donor in good health, enrolled as a control in a pregnancy study. CDR3 DNA: TGTGCCCAGGCCCTAGCGGGTTACAATGAGCAGTTCTTC. It codes for CAQALAGYNEQFF.